The TCR beta chain under discussion was sequenced for a study of memory CD4+ T cells and cytomegalovirus serostatus. Germline lookup yields CDR1 SGHNT and CDR2 YYREEE (reference sequence). This CDR3 has 13 residues. V shed 4 bases and J 6 bases; nucleotides not matched to a gene: 6. Single viable CD3+CD4+CD8-CD45RO+ cells were sorted as the memory CD4+ T cells. Measured with immunoSEQ multiplex PCR; TCRdb has only the in-frame clones, and not every one. The sample holds approximately 70,000 clones, 75% to 80% seen once. The receptor's source is an adult in good health and CMV-seropositive. Sequenced: memory CD4+ T cells from blood. V gene TRBV5-4 combines with J gene TRBJ1-1; 7 bases agree with TRBD1. The CDR3: CASSRGQDSEAFF. CDR3 coding DNA: TGTGCCAGCAGCCGTGGACAGGACTCTGAAGCTTTCTTT.